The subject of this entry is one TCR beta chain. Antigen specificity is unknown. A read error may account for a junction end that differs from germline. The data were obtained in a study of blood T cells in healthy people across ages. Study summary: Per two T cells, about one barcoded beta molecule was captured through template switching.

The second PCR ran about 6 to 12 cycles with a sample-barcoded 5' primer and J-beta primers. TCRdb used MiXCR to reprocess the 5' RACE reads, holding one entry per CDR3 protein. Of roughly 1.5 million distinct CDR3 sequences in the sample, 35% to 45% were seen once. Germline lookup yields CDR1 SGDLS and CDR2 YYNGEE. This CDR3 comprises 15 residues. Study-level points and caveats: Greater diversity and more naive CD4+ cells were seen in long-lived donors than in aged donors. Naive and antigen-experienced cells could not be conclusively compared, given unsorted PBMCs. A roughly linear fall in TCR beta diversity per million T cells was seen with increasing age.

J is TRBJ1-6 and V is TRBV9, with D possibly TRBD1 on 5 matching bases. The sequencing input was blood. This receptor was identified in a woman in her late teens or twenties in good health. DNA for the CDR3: TGTGTCAGCAGCGTAGGGGCCGGAAACCGTTCACCCCTCCACTTT. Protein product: CVSSVGAGNRSPLHF.